The 15 T cell receptor beta chains below come from one sample, sequenced in a study of beta chain features in type 1 diabetes. Since all of the isolated RNA was reverse transcribed, expressed TCRB transcripts were what got sequenced. Using immunoSEQ multiplex PCR, the repertoire was profiled, and TCRdb retains in-frame clones only, with some absent. The sample comprises hundreds of thousands of clones, 8% to 13% of which are singletons, and 0.015% rests with the top ten. Material: naive CD4+ T cells from blood. These receptors originate from a woman aged 30 to 39 in good health.

This clone was observed a handful of times. CDR3 protein: CAYRPGHLNTEAFF. The CDR3 DNA is TGTGCTTACCGACCGGGACACTTGAACACTGAAGCTTTCTTT. This sequence joins TRBV30 and TRBJ1-1; maybe TRBD1 (6 bases). Germline CDR1 is GTSNPN and CDR2 is SVGIG (reference sequence). The CDR3 sequence is 14 residues long.

The table lists this clone with a few counts. The genes are TRBV7-8 and TRBJ1-5; D is uncertain. This CDR3 contains 16 residues. V was shortened by 2 bases and J by 0 bases, with 11 bases between the two germline ends. The germline V gene has CDR1 SGHVS and CDR2 FQNEAQ. CDR3 loop: CASSLSGQNSNQPQHF. The CDR3 nucleotides read TGTGCCAGCAGCTTATCTGGGCAAAATAGCAATCAGCCCCAGCATTTT.

There are a few counts of this clone. The chain combines TRBV7-2 with TRBJ2-1; 7 bases fit TRBD1. The CDR3 is made up of 13 amino acids. Germline trimming cut 7 bases from V and 6 bases from J; bases unmatched to any gene: 6. CDR1 SGHTA and CDR2 FQGNSA come from the germline V gene. The CDR3 sequence: CASTWDSANEQFF. The CDR3 DNA sequence: TGTGCCAGCACCTGGGACAGTGCCAATGAGCAGTTCTTC.

This clone was observed a few times. The V call is TRBV30, the J call TRBJ2-7, with D perhaps matching TRBD1 (5 bases). CDR1 GTSNPN and CDR2 SVGIG come from the germline V gene (reference sequence). The CDR3 loop spans 13 amino acids. The V end lost 3 bases, the J end lost 1 base, and 10 bases lay between the germline ends. This CDR3 is CAWRYRLSYEQYF. The CDR3 DNA reads as TGTGCCTGGAGGTACAGGCTATCCTACGAGCAGTACTTC.

The V gene is TRBV2, the J gene TRBJ2-7; D is ambiguous. The CDR3 covers 15 residues. Germline V gene sequence: CDR1 SNHLY, CDR2 FYNNEI. V lost 3 bases and J 1 base, leaving 13 bases between the germline ends. The CDR3, as DNA: TGTGCCAGCAGTGAGTTGGCTACACTATCCTACGAGCAGTACTTC. As protein: CASSELATLSYEQYF.

V usage is TRBV27 and J usage is TRBJ1-1; unclear D gene. This CDR3 spans 13 amino acids. Germline lookup yields CDR1 MNHEY and CDR2 SMNVEV (reference sequence). With 0 bases removed from V and 1 base from J, the gap between germline ends came to 3 bases. CDR3 residues: CASSLSKNTEAFF. The CDR3, as DNA: TGTGCCAGCAGTTTATCCAAGAACACTGAAGCTTTCTTT.

This clone was counted only a few times. The rearrangement uses TRBV21-1 and TRBJ1-2; TRBD1 is taken as the D call from the table, unchecked against the DNA. TRBV21-1 is a pseudogene segment. The CDR3 is 15 amino acids. This CDR3 is CASSKSEGQGCGYTF. In nucleotides, the CDR3 is TGTGCCAGCAGCAAATCCGAGGGACAGGGATGTGGCTACACCTTC.

A few counts support this clone. The chain carries TRBV19 and TRBJ2-6, with D tentatively TRBD1 (6 bases). V was trimmed by 4 bases and J by 0 bases, leaving 7 bases between them. Looked up from germline, CDR1 is LNHDA and CDR2 is SQIVND (reference sequence). This CDR3 is built from 15 residues. The DNA of the CDR3 is TGTGCCAGTAGTACACAGGGCTCTGGGGCCAACGTCCTGACTTTC. Its translation: CASSTQGSGANVLTF. The whole variable domain, filled in from reference TRBV19 and TRBJ2-6, reads DGGITQSPKYLFRKEGQNVTLSCEQNLNHDAMYWYRQDPGQGLRLIYYSQIVNDFQKGDIAEGYSVSREKKESFPLTVTSAQKNPTAFYLCASSTQGSGANVLTFGAGSRLTVL.

In its sample, this clone was seen a few times. The chain links TRBV30 to TRBJ1-5; possible D gene TRBD1, 6 bases. V gave up 4 bases and J gave up 3 bases, with 10 bases separating them. Germline CDR1 reads GTSNPN; CDR2 reads SVGIG (reference sequence). The CDR3 consists of 13 residues. CDR3 amino acids: CAWKGQYNQPQHF. As DNA, the CDR3 is TGTGCCTGGAAGGGACAATACAATCAGCCCCAGCATTTT.

This clone was seen only a few times. The chain recombines TRBV30 with TRBJ1-2, with D uncertain. The length of the CDR3 is 12 residues. Germline V gives CDR1 GTSNPN, CDR2 SVGIG (reference sequence). CDR3 loop: CTSVGGLYGYTF. CDR3 nucleotides: TGTACCTCGGTCGGAGGGCTTTATGGCTACACCTTC.

This sequence joins TRBV6-1 and TRBJ2-7; a weak D match, TRBD2 (5 bases). The CDR3 covers 14 residues. Germline-derived CDR1 and CDR2 are MNHNS and SASEGT. Trimming took off 7 bases at V and 2 bases at J, with 15 bases between the two ends. CDR3 loop: CASTRVGKAYEQYF. The CDR3 DNA sequence: TGTGCCAGCACGAGGGTGGGAAAAGCCTACGAGCAGTACTTC.

V gene TRBV28 combines with J gene TRBJ2-5; no clear D gene. Germline CDR1 reads MDHEN; CDR2 reads SYDVKM. The length of the CDR3 is 13 residues. The ends were cut back, 3 bases at V and 5 bases at J, with 10 bases in the middle. The CDR3 spells CASSFQELETQYF. CDR3 in DNA: TGTGCCAGCAGTTTTCAGGAACTGGAGACCCAGTACTTC.

The chain carries TRBV7-2 and TRBJ2-2; D possibly corresponds to TRBD2 (6 bases). This CDR3 region has 15 residues. Germline CDR1 is SGHTA and CDR2 is FQGNSA. V was clipped by 4 bases and J by 1 base, with 10 bases between them. This CDR3 is CASSSSERNTGELFF. The DNA for the CDR3 is TGTGCCAGCAGCTCTAGCGAGAGGAACACCGGGGAGCTGTTTTTT.

The rearrangement joins TRBV7-9 to TRBJ1-1; tentatively, D is TRBD1 (5 bases). CDR1 and CDR2 from the germline V gene are SEHNR and FQNEAQ (reference sequence). Trimming left V 7 bases short and J 0 bases short, with 18 bases between. The CDR3 runs 16 residues. In DNA, the CDR3 is TGTGCCAGCACCTCAGGGATCGACACCTTGAACACTGAAGCTTTCTTT. Translation: CASTSGIDTLNTEAFF.

CDR3 protein: CASSTGTSIHEQYF. DNA for the CDR3: TGTGCCAGCAGTACCGGGACTAGTATCCACGAGCAGTACTTC. The rearrangement uses TRBV7-9 and TRBJ2-7, with 8 bases identical to TRBD2. From germline, CDR1 is SEHNR and CDR2 FQNEAQ (reference sequence). The CDR3 covers 14 residues. The V gene end was trimmed by 6 bases and the J gene end by 5 bases; junction bases not matched to a gene: 9.